The text below deals with one T cell receptor beta chain. Germline V gives CDR1 SGHTA, CDR2 FQGNSA. The CDR3 covers 15 residues. Trimming cost V 1 base and J 5 bases; bases outside gene matches: 4. TCRdb's table, derived via immunoSEQ multiplex PCR, lists solely in-frame clones and lacks some. The sample yields 100,000 to 150,000 clones, 85% to 90% seen once. This sample was taken from a study of T cell responses to AZD1222 COVID-19 vaccine. About the study: Second-dose intervals of approximately 4 or approximately 12 weeks were pooled.

This clonotype originated in an adult in good health. The material sequenced was peripheral blood, taken on day 0 of AZD1222 vaccination. The chain uses TRBV7-2 and TRBJ1-4, with TRBD1 matching 7 bases. The DNA for the CDR3 is TGTGCCAGCAGCTTAGGGGACAGAAGGAATGAAAAACTGTTTTTT. Its translation is CASSLGDRRNEKLFF.